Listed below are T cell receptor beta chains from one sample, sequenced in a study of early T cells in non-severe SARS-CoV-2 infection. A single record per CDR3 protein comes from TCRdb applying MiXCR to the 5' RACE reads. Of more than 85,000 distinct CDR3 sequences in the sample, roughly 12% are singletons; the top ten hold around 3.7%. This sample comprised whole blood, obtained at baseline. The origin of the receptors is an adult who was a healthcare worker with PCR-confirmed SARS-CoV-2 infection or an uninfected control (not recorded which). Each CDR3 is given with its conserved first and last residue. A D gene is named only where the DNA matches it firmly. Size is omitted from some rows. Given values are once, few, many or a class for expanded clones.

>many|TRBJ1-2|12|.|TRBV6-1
CASKSQAYGYTF
TGTGCCAGCAAAAGCCAAGCCTATGGCTACACCTTC
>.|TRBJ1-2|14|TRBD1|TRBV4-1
CASSRGQGDYGYTF
TGCGCCAGCAGCCGGGGACAGGGAGACTATGGCTACACCTTC
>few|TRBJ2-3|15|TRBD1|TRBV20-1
CSARKQGAWTDTQYF
TGCAGTGCTAGAAAACAGGGGGCCTGGACAGATACGCAGTATTTT
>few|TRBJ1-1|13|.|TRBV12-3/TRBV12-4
CASSPFANTEAFF
TGTGCCAGCAGTCCTTTCGCGAACACTGAAGCTTTCTTT
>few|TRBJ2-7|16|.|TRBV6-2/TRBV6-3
CASSYSARESPREQYF
TGTGCCAGCAGTTACTCCGCCCGGGAGTCCCCCCGCGAGCAGTACTTC
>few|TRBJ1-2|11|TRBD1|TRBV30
CALDRGYGYTF
TGTGCCTTGGACAGGGGCTATGGCTACACCTTC
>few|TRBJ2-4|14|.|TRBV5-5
CASSLPRDGNIQYF
TGTGCCAGCAGCTTGCCCAGGGACGGAAACATTCAGTACTTC
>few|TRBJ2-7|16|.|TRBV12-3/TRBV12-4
CASSSLGSSLSYEQYF
TGTGCCAGCAGCTCCCTCGGGAGCTCCCTCTCCTACGAGCAGTACTTC
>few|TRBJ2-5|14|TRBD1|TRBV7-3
CASSPDRGVETQYF
TGTGCCAGCAGCCCCGACAGGGGCGTGGAGACCCAGTACTTC
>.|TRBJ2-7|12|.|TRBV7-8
CASSSPTYEQYF
TGTGCCAGCAGCTCCCCTACCTACGAGCAGTACTTC
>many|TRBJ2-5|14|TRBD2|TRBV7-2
CASSSLAGQETQYF
TGTGCCAGCAGCTCTCTAGCGGGCCAAGAGACCCAGTACTTC
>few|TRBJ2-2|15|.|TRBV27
CASRRLVSGQVELFF
TGTGCCAGCAGGAGGCTAGTTTCGGGTCAAGTGGAGCTGTTTTTT
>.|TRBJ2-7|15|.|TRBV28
CASSLRGTGYYEQYF
TGTGCCAGCAGTTTAAGGGGAACAGGCTACTACGAGCAGTACTTC
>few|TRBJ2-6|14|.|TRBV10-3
CAIDAGSGANVLTF
TGTGCCATCGACGCGGGATCTGGGGCCAACGTCCTGACTTTC
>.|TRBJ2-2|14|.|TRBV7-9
CASSLEVGTGELFF
TGTGCCAGCAGCTTAGAGGTCGGCACCGGGGAGCTGTTTTTT
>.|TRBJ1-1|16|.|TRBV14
CASSQVGRGPTTEAFF
TGTGCCAGCAGCCAAGTGGGTCGAGGGCCAACCACTGAAGCTTTCTTT
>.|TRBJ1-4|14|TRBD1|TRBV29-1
CSVEDGTGGEKLFF
TGCAGCGTTGAAGACGGGACAGGCGGTGAAAAACTGTTTTTT
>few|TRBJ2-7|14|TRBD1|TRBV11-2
CASSFTGGRDEQYF
TGTGCCAGCAGCTTTACAGGGGGTAGGGACGAGCAGTACTTC
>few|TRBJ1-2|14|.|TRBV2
CASGQRGRDYGYTF
TGTGCCAGCGGTCAGCGGGGGCGCGACTATGGCTACACCTTC
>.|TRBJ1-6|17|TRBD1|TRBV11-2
CASSHRQGPTSGSPLHF
TGTGCCAGCAGCCACCGACAGGGTCCCACCTCGGGTTCACCCCTCCACTTT
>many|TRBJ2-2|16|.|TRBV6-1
CASNTDATWGTGELFF
TGTGCCAGCAATACGGACGCCACTTGGGGAACCGGGGAGCTGTTTTTT
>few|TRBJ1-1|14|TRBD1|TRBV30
CAWRTGQGHTEAFF
TGTGCCTGGAGAACGGGACAGGGGCACACTGAAGCTTTCTTT
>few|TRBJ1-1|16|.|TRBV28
CASSFLLRQLNTEAFF
TGTGCCAGCAGTTTCCTCCTCCGACAGCTGAACACTGAAGCTTTCTTT
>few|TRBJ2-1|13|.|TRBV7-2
CASSFAALNEQFF
TGTGCCAGCAGCTTCGCAGCCCTCAATGAGCAGTTCTTC
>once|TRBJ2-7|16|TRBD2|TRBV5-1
CASSRLVSGRHHEQYF
TGCGCCAGCAGCCGCCTCGTCAGCGGGAGGCATCACGAGCAGTACTTC
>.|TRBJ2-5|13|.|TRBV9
CASSVQSEETQYF
TGTGCCAGCAGCGTACAAAGTGAGGAGACCCAGTACTTC
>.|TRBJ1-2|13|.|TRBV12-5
CASGFGGPEGYTF
TGTGCTAGTGGTTTTGGGGGACCTGAGGGCTACACCTTC
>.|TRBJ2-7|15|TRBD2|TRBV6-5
CASSFGIAGKNEQYF
TGTGCCAGCAGCTTTGGGATAGCGGGGAAAAACGAGCAGTACTTC
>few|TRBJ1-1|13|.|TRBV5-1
CASSPAWGTEAFF
TGCGCCAGCAGCCCGGCCTGGGGGACTGAAGCTTTCTTT
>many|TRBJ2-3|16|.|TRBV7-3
CASSLYGLATTDTQYF
TGTGCCAGCAGCCTTTACGGGCTAGCGACCACAGATACGCAGTATTTT
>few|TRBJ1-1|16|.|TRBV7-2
CASSLLPGGLGTEAFF
TGTGCCAGCAGCCTCCTACCGGGAGGGCTGGGCACTGAAGCTTTCTTT